This is a list of T cell receptor beta chains from one sample in a study of blood T cells in healthy people across ages. In TCRdb, the 5' RACE reads were re-called with MiXCR into one record per CDR3 protein. This sample has some 1.4 million distinct CDR3 sequences, with around 39% found just once. The sample taken for sequencing was blood. The receptors here all came from a woman between 18 and 29 years old in good health. Each CDR3 is given with its conserved first and last residue. A D gene is named only where the DNA matches it firmly. Only part of the rows carry a size: once, few, many, or a class if the clone is expanded.

D gene: NA; clone size: NA; V gene: TRBV24-1; J gene: TRBJ1-2; CDR3 DNA: TGTGCCACCAGTGACCGGACGGGGAGCTACACCTTC; CDR3 protein: CATSDRTGSYTF
D gene: NA; clone size: NA; V gene: TRBV21-1; J gene: TRBJ1-2; CDR3 DNA: TGTGCCAGCAGCACAACAGGGGACCTCGGCTATGGCTACACCTTC; CDR3 protein: CASSTTGDLGYGYTF
D gene: TRBD1; clone size: few; V gene: TRBV20-1; J gene: TRBJ1-1; CDR3 DNA: TGCGGAAATCGACAGGGCCACTTTGAAGCTTTCTTT; CDR3 protein: CGNRQGHFEAFF
D gene: NA; clone size: many; V gene: TRBV11-2; J gene: TRBJ1-1; CDR3 DNA: TGTGCCAGCAGCTTAGGGTTCGCCGGCGGAGAAGCTTTCTTT; CDR3 protein: CASSLGFAGGEAFF
D gene: NA; clone size: NA; V gene: TRBV5-1; J gene: TRBJ2-3; CDR3 DNA: TGCGCCAGCAACGCCGGGGATCAGGCAGATACGCAGTATTTT; CDR3 protein: CASNAGDQADTQYF
D gene: NA; clone size: few; V gene: TRBV3-1; J gene: TRBJ2-5; CDR3 DNA: TGTGCCAGCAGGGACGGACATTCCGAGACCCAGTACTTC; CDR3 protein: CASRDGHSETQYF
D gene: TRBD2; clone size: NA; V gene: TRBV5-1; J gene: TRBJ2-7; CDR3 DNA: TGCGCCAGCAGCCGAACTAGCGGGAGTTTCTACGAGCAGTACTTC; CDR3 protein: CASSRTSGSFYEQYF
D gene: NA; clone size: NA; V gene: TRBV27; J gene: TRBJ1-5; CDR3 DNA: TGTGCCAGCAGCCGTTGGGACAACAATCAGCCCCAGCATTTT; CDR3 protein: CASSRWDNNQPQHF
D gene: NA; clone size: NA; V gene: TRBV7-3; J gene: TRBJ2-3; CDR3 DNA: TGCGCCAGCAGCTTAAGGGGTCGGGGCGGAGATACGCAGTATTTT; CDR3 protein: CASSLRGRGGDTQYF
D gene: TRBD2; clone size: few; V gene: TRBV6-1; J gene: TRBJ2-3; CDR3 DNA: TGTGCCAGCAGTGTCTTCTTGGGGGGACTAGCGGACCTCACTAATACGCAGTATTTT; CDR3 protein: CASSVFLGGLADLTNTQYF
D gene: NA; clone size: few; V gene: TRBV20-1; J gene: TRBJ1-5; CDR3 DNA: TGCAGTGCTAGACCGGGACTAGGCAATCAGCCCCAGCATTTT; CDR3 protein: CSARPGLGNQPQHF
D gene: NA; clone size: few; V gene: TRBV20-1; J gene: TRBJ1-2; CDR3 DNA: TGCAGTGCCCAAGAGAAAAGCTACGGCTACACCTTC; CDR3 protein: CSAQEKSYGYTF
D gene: TRBD2; clone size: NA; V gene: TRBV20-1; J gene: TRBJ2-1; CDR3 DNA: TGCAGTGCTAGAGTCGGGACTAGCGGCTTCAATGAGCAGTTCTTC; CDR3 protein: CSARVGTSGFNEQFF
D gene: NA; clone size: few; V gene: TRBV5-1; J gene: TRBJ2-5; CDR3 DNA: TGCGCCAGCCATCTCTTCCAAGAGACCCAGTACTTC; CDR3 protein: CASHLFQETQYF